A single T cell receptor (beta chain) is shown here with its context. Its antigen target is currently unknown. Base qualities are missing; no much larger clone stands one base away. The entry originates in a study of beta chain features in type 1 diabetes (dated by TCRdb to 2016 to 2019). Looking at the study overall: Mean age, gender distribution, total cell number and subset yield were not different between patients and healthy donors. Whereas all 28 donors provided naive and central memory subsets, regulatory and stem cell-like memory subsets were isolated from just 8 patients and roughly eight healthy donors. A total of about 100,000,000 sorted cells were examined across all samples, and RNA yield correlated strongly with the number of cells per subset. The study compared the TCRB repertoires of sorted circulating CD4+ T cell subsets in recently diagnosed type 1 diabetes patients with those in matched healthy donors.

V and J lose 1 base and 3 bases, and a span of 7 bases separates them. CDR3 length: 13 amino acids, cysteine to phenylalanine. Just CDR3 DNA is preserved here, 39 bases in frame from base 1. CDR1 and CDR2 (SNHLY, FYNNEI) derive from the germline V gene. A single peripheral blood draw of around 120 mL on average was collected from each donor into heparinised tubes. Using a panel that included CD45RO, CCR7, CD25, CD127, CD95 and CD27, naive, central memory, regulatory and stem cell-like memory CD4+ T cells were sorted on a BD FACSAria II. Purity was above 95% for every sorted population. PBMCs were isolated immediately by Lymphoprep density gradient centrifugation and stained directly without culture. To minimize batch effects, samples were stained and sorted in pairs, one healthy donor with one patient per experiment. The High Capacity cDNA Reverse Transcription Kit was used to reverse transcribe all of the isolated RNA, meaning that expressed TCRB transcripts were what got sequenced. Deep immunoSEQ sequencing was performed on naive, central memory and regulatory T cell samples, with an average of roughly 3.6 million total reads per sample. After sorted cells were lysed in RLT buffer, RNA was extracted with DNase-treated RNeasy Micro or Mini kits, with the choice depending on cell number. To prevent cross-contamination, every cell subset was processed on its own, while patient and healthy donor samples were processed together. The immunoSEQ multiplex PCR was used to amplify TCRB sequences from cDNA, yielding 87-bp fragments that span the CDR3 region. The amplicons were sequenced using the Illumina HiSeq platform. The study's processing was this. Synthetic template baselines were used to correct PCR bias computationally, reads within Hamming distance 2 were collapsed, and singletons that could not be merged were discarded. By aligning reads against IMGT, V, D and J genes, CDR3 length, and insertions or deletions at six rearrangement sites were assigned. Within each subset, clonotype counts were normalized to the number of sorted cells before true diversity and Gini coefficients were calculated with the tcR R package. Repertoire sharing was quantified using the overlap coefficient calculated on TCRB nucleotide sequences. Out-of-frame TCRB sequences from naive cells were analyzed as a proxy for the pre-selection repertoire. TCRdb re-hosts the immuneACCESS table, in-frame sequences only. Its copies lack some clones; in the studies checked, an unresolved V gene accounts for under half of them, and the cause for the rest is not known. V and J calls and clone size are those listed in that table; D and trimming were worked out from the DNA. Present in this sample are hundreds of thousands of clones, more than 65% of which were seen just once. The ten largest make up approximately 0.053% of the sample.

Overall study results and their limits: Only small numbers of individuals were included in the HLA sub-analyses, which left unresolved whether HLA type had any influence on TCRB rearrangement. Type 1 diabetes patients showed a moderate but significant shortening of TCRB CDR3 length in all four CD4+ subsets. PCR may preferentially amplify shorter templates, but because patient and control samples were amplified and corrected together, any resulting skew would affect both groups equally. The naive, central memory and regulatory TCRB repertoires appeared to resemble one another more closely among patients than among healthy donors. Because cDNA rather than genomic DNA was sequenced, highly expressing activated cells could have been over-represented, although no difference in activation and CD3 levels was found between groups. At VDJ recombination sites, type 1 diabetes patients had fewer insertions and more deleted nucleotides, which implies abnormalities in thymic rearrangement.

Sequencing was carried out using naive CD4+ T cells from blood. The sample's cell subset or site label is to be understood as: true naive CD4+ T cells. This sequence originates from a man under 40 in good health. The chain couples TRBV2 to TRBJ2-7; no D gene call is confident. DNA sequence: TGTGCCAGCAGTGAAGAGAACAACTACGAGCAGTACTTC. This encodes CASSEENNYEQYF.